This T cell receptor (beta chain) comes out of a study of T-cell memory formation after mild COVID-19. Study-level results: Most CD4+ clones that shrank were in CM and EM, while CD8+ ones turned up in EMRA. Specificity for SARS-CoV-2 was not confirmed among the second-wave clones peaking on day 37.

This clonotype showed up just a few times. No antigen is known for it. In TCRdb, the 5' RACE reads were re-called with MiXCR into one record per CDR3 protein. The sample lists some 320,000 distinct CDR3 sequences, approximately 14% occurring once. Germline V gene data show CDR1 as MNHEY and CDR2 as SMNVEV (reference sequence). The CDR3 sequence is 13 residues long. V lost 6 bases and J lost 4, with 13 bases in between. Source material: PBMCs or a T cell subset sorted from them (not recorded which). The chain is built from TRBV27 and TRBJ2-7, with TRBD1 as a possible D gene (6 bases). The receptor's source is a young man who had mild COVID-19 (a few samples of this study predate the infection). Cell type and time point are not known. The CDR3 here is CASSHRVGYEQYF. The CDR3 DNA reads TGTGCCAGCAGCCACAGGGTCGGATACGAGCAGTACTTC.